Presented here are 20 T cell receptor beta chains from one specimen sequenced in a study of T cells in women clearing cervical HPV infection (dated by TCRdb to 2017 to 2018). Library generation was performed with the immunoSEQ multiplex PCR assay. The immuneACCESS repertoire file appears here via TCRdb, limited to in-frame rearrangements. These files lack a portion of the clones; in checked studies, under half of the deficit traces to unresolved V genes, and the cause of the others is not known. This sample's listing comprises some 39,000 clones. The ten largest clonotypes hold about 1.7% of the sample. The specimen was blood buffy coat. The receptors come from a woman between 18 and 70 years old with a cervical HPV16 infection that either progressed to CIN3+ or cleared (not recorded which).

In the case of this clone: The missing CDR3 end, 3 residues past where the read stops, is filled in from the germline J gene. The sample holds other DNA sequences that translate to the same CDR3. This sequence joins TRBV7-6 and TRBJ1-3; no definite D call. Looked up from germline, CDR1 is SGHVS and CDR2 is FNYEAQ. The CDR3 runs 14 residues. Trimming removed 4 bases from V and 0 bases from J, with 7 bases in between. The sequenced part of the CDR3 DNA is TGTGCCAGCAGCTCGGGGTTCTCTGGAAACACC. Amino acid sequence: CASSSGFSGNT. The whole CDR3 protein is CASSSGFSGNTIYF.

About this clone: The read comes to an end 3 residues before the CDR3 does, leaving the germline J gene to fill in the end. This sequence joins TRBV6-2 or TRBV6-3 and TRBJ2-3, with 8 bases fitting TRBD1. CDR1 MNHEY and CDR2 SVGEGT come from the germline V gene. This CDR3 is 15 amino acids long. The CDR3 region is CASSQVGQGSQPQYF. CDR3 DNA, as far as it was read: TGTGCCAGCAGTCAAGTTGGACAGGGAAGCCAGCCG.

A word on this clone: The DNA ends 3 residues before the CDR3 does, and the rest of the CDR3 is filled in from the germline J gene. The V gene is TRBV6-1, the J gene TRBJ2-7; perhaps TRBD2 as D (5 bases). The germline V gene has CDR1 MNHNS and CDR2 SASEGT. The CDR3 spans 13 residues. Trimming left V 0 bases short and J 6 bases short, with 9 bases between. CDR3 amino acids: CASSEARVSEQYF. Incomplete CDR3 DNA: TGTGCCAGCAGTGAAGCGAGGGTTAGCGAG.

A note on this clone: The sequenced fragment ends 3 residues before the CDR3 boundary, so the rest is inferred from the germline J gene. The chain joins TRBV27 to TRBJ2-2, with 8 bases fitting TRBD2. The germline V gene encodes CDR1 MNHEY and CDR2 SMNVEV (reference sequence). V trimming: 7 bases; J trimming: 4 bases; junction bases outside the gene matches: 11. This CDR3 is 16 amino acids long. CDR3 in amino acids: CASKISAGGSTGELFF. The DNA read from the CDR3 is TGTGCCAGCAAGATATCCGCGGGGGGTTCCACCGGGGAG.

This CDR3 is CASSPGTASYEQYF. The covered CDR3 bases are TGTGCCAGCAGCCCCGGGACAGCCTCCTACGAG. This chain joins TRBV5-4 and TRBJ2-7, with TRBD1 matching 7 bases. The read gets to within 3 residues of the CDR3 end, and the germline J gene fills in the rest. The ends lost 4 bases at V and 0 bases at J; junction bases unmatched: 4. Germline V gene lookup returns CDR1 SGHNT and CDR2 YYREEE (reference sequence). The CDR3 contains 14 residues.

As for this clone: The read stops 3 residues short of the end of the CDR3; the missing end is completed from the germline J gene. This chain connects TRBV6-2 or TRBV6-3 to TRBJ1-2; D is perhaps TRBD1 (6 bases). The CDR3 has 13 residues. Germline V gene data show CDR1 as MNHEY and CDR2 as SVGEGT. The DNA read from the CDR3 is TGTGCCAGCAACGGGGGGCTAAACAATGAC. It is translated as CASNGGLNND. The whole CDR3 sequence reads CASNGGLNNDYTF.

About this clone: The CDR3 is cut off 3 residues early in the read; its end comes from the germline J gene. The chain recombines TRBV6-1 with TRBJ1-1; D perhaps matches TRBD1 (5 bases). Germline V CDR1 and CDR2: MNHNS, SASEGT. The ends were cut back, 4 bases at V and 0 bases at J, with 6 bases in the middle. This CDR3 contains 13 residues. The sequenced CDR3 bases are TGTGCCAGCAGTGGGGGCATGAACACTGAA. Its protein is CASSGGMNTE. Given in full, the CDR3 is CASSGGMNTEAFF.

Remarks on this clone: The read ends 3 residues shy of where the CDR3 ends; the end is completed using the germline J gene. This chain uses TRBV7-2 with TRBJ1-1, with 7 bases identical to TRBD1. CDR3 length: 15 residues. V shed 2 bases, J shed 6 bases, and the junction held 9 bases outside the gene matches. CDR1 is SGHTA and CDR2 is FQGNSA in the germline V gene. Here the CDR3 reads CASSLLNRGFAEAFF. The part of the CDR3 DNA that was read is TGTGCCAGCAGCTTATTAAACAGGGGATTCGCTGAA.

A word on this clone: Read sequence stops 3 residues before the CDR3 end, and the germline J gene provides the missing end. V and J are TRBV5-1 and TRBJ2-7, with 9 bases that match TRBD1. Germline V lookup: CDR1 SGHRS, CDR2 YFSETQ. CDR3 length: 15 amino acids. The V gene end was trimmed by 0 bases and the J gene end by 2 bases; junction bases not matched to a gene: 3. The CDR3 bases that were read are TGCGCCAGCAGCTTGGAAAACAGGGGGCCCTACGAG. Protein sequence: CASSLENRGPYE. The entire CDR3 sequence reads CASSLENRGPYEQYF.

A note on this clone: The read terminates 3 residues ahead of where the CDR3 ends, so the germline J gene completes it. The rearrangement uses TRBV30 and TRBJ1-5; possible D gene TRBD1, 5 bases. V was pared by 1 base and J by 3 bases, with 7 bases between. CDR1 and CDR2 (germline): GTSNPN, SVGIG (reference sequence). The CDR3 contains 13 residues. This CDR3 reads CAWSGQTNQPQHF. The DNA read from the CDR3 is TGTGCCTGGAGTGGACAGACCAATCAGCCC.

Comments on this clone: The read terminates 3 residues ahead of where the CDR3 ends, so the germline J gene completes it. The chain has TRBV19 and TRBJ2-6; D tentatively reads TRBD1 or TRBD2 (5 bases each). CDR3 length: 17 residues. Germline V gives CDR1 LNHDA, CDR2 SQIVND (reference sequence). V lost 4 bases to trimming and J lost 0 bases, with 13 bases between them. This chain's CDR3 is CASSKQGATSGANVLTF. The CDR3 bases that were read are TGTGCCAGTAGTAAGCAGGGAGCTACCTCTGGGGCCAACGTC.

In regard to this clone: The CDR3 end is not reached by the read, which stops 3 residues before it; the germline J gene fills it in. The rearrangement uses TRBV7-6 and TRBJ2-7, with D perhaps TRBD1 (7 bases). This CDR3 is 15 amino acids long. From germline, CDR1 is SGHVS and CDR2 FNYEAQ. Trimming pared 5 bases from V and 6 bases from J, leaving 20 bases between. The CDR3 is CASSPEQGRIREQYF. CDR3 DNA (partial): TGTGCCAGCAGCCCCGAACAGGGGAGGATTCGCGAG.

Points on this clone: The CDR3 is cut off 3 residues early in the read; its end comes from the germline J gene. The V gene is TRBV6-1, the J gene TRBJ1-5; maybe TRBD1 (6 bases). With 6 bases removed from V and 7 bases from J, the gap between germline ends came to 19 bases. The germline V gene has CDR1 MNHNS and CDR2 SASEGT. CDR3 length: 15 residues. The DNA read from the CDR3 is TGTGCCAGCAGCGAACCCGTCGGACAGAAGCAGCCC. It specifies CASSEPVGQKQP. The complete CDR3 sequence is CASSEPVGQKQPQHF.

A word on this clone: From the germline J gene comes the end of the CDR3, since the read stops 3 residues before it. The rearrangement joins TRBV12-3 or TRBV12-4 to TRBJ2-7, with D possibly being TRBD2 (6 bases). The CDR3 consists of 13 residues. The germline V and J ends were trimmed by 2 bases and 2 bases, with 7 bases remaining between them. The chain's CDR3 is CASSLSGAYEQYF. The sequenced part of the CDR3 DNA is TGTGCCAGCAGTTTATCGGGGGCCTACGAG.

CDR3 region: CASSLSGTAYEQYF. The DNA read from the CDR3 is TGTGCCAGCAGCCTTTCCGGGACAGCCTACGAG. The J gene is TRBJ2-7, the V gene TRBV7-2, with 7 bases lining up with TRBD1. The sequenced fragment ends 3 residues before the CDR3 boundary, so the rest is inferred from the germline J gene. The CDR3 sequence is 14 residues long. Germline V gives CDR1 SGHTA, CDR2 FQGNSA. The V and J ends lost 5 bases and 2 bases, in that order; junction bases with no gene match: 6.

Turning to this clone: The read halts 3 residues ahead of the CDR3 end, with the missing end drawn from the germline J gene. The chain combines TRBV7-9 with TRBJ2-7; TRBD2 is a possible D gene (5 bases). Trimming shortened V by 5 bases and J by 5 bases, and 10 bases separated the two germline ends. The germline gives CDR1 SEHNR, CDR2 FQNEAQ (reference sequence). CDR3 length: 12 residues. The sequenced part of the CDR3 DNA is TGTGCCAGCAGCGTCCGGGGAGACGAG. Encoded protein: CASSVRGDE. The whole CDR3 protein reads CASSVRGDEQYF. Full variable domain (outside the CDR3, taken from reference TRBV7-9 and TRBJ2-7): DTGVSQNPRHKITKRGQNVTFRCDPISEHNRLYWYRQTLGQGPEFLTYFQNEAQLEKSRLLSDRFSAERPKGSFSTLEIQRTEQGDSAMYLCASSVRGDEQYFGPGTRLTVT.

With respect to this clone: The sequence runs out 3 residues before the end of the CDR3; the remainder is reconstructed from the germline J gene. This chain links TRBV7-6 with TRBJ2-2, with D unresolved. Trimming took 5 bases from V and 4 from J, leaving 8 bases between them. This CDR3 has 13 amino acids. Germline CDR1 reads SGHVS; CDR2 reads FNYEAQ. The part of the CDR3 DNA that was read is TGTGCCAGCAGCCAAACTGGCACCGGGGAG. Its protein product is CASSQTGTGE. The CDR3 reads in full as CASSQTGTGELFF.

Comments on this clone: The read halts 3 residues ahead of the CDR3 end, with the missing end drawn from the germline J gene. The rearrangement uses TRBV20-1 and TRBJ1-1; a weak D match, TRBD1 (6 bases). Trimming pared 0 bases from V and 2 bases from J, leaving 16 bases between. Germline values: CDR1 DFQATT, CDR2 SNEGSKA (reference sequence). CDR3 length: 16 residues. The DNA read from the CDR3 is TGCAGTGCTAGAGATCTTCAACGGGGGGGCAACACTGAA. This gives the protein CSARDLQRGGNTE. The full CDR3 protein is CSARDLQRGGNTEAFF.

Of note for this clone: The read ends 3 residues early relative to the CDR3; the germline J gene fills the gap. The rearrangement links TRBV18 to TRBJ1-1, with D perhaps matching TRBD1 (5 bases). CDR1 is KGHSH and CDR2 is LQKENI in the germline V gene. The CDR3 totals 13 residues. The CDR3 loop reads CASSPSFGGKAFF. The sequenced part of the CDR3 DNA is TGTGCCAGCTCACCCAGTTTCGGGGGAAAA.

With regard to this clone: The read is 3 residues too short to cover the CDR3 end, so that end is filled in from the germline J gene. This rearrangement joins TRBV7-9 to TRBJ2-5; TRBD2 agrees at 9 bases. In germline, CDR1 is SEHNR, CDR2 FQNEAQ (reference sequence). The CDR3 length is 15 residues. V was clipped by 1 base and J by 2 bases; unmatched bases: 2. CDR3 protein: CASSLVAGGQETQYF. The CDR3 bases that were read are TGTGCCAGCAGCTTAGTGGCGGGGGGGCAAGAGACC.